The rows below give T cell receptor beta chains drawn from one sample of a study of CD8+ T cells in alopecia areata. TCRdb's copy holds only in-frame clones and misses some; the assay was immunoSEQ multiplex PCR. Of around 150,000 clones listed, around 82% are singletons. This sample comprised CD8+ T cells sorted from blood, obtained at week 4, from a patient treated with tofacitinib. The source of these receptors is a human donor with alopecia areata. CDR3s include the opening cysteine and the closing phenylalanine or tryptophan. Each record gives: V gene, clone size, J gene, D gene, CDR3 protein, CDR3 DNA. A D gene is named only where the DNA matches it firmly. Not all rows give a size; the values are once, few, many and, for expanded clones, a class.

>TRBV23-1|.|TRBJ2-7|.
CASSQSKRNEQYF
TGCGCCAGCAGTCAATCTAAGCGGAACGAGCAGTACTTC
>TRBV15|.|TRBJ1-1|TRBD1
CATSRDTGGYTEAFF
TGTGCCACCAGCAGAGATACAGGGGGGTACACTGAAGCTTTCTTT
>TRBV18|few|TRBJ1-5|.
CASSPGGPSSNQPQHF
TGTGCCAGCTCACCGGGGGGCCCTTCTAGCAATCAGCCCCAGCATTTT
>TRBV23-1|.|TRBJ1-5|.
CASSQSASHSNQPQHF
TGCGCCAGCAGTCAATCGGCCAGCCATAGCAATCAGCCCCAGCATTTT
>TRBV19|.|TRBJ2-5|.
CASTTDQTTQETQYF
TGTGCCAGTACTACGGACCAAACGACCCAAGAGACCCAGTACTTC
>TRBV30|once|TRBJ1-1|.
CAWSVQGRANTEAFF
TGTGCCTGGAGTGTACAAGGCAGGGCGAACACTGAAGCTTTCTTT
>TRBV2|.|TRBJ2-1|TRBD2
CASSPLAGEGNEQFF
TGTGCCAGCTCCCCCCTAGCGGGGGAGGGCAATGAGCAGTTCTTC
>TRBV6-5|.|TRBJ1-2|.
CASSPLPSTGYTF
TGTGCCAGCAGTCCTCTACCCTCTACGGGCTACACCTTC
>TRBV2|once|TRBJ2-7|TRBD1
CASRPGTAVSYEQYF
TGTGCCAGCAGGCCCGGGACAGCGGTCTCCTACGAGCAGTACTTC
>TRBV19|.|TRBJ2-7|TRBD1
CASSISLVGQYEQYF
TGTGCCAGTAGTATTAGTCTTGTGGGACAGTACGAGCAGTACTTC
>TRBV9|.|TRBJ2-5|.
CASSVRGYQETQYF
TGTGCCAGCAGCGTTAGGGGATACCAAGAGACCCAGTACTTC
>TRBV12-5|.|TRBJ1-1|.
CASGLWLGSDTEAFF
TGTGCTAGTGGTTTGTGGCTGGGATCGGACACTGAAGCTTTCTTT
>TRBV4-1|few|TRBJ1-1|.
CASSQATDRMNTEAFF
TGCGCCAGCAGCCAAGCGACCGACAGGATGAACACTGAAGCTTTCTTT
>TRBV6-5|.|TRBJ2-1|TRBD2
CASGWTSGGQGEQFF
TGTGCCAGCGGGTGGACTAGCGGGGGGCAGGGTGAGCAGTTCTTC
>TRBV15|.|TRBJ2-5|TRBD2
CATSRDGAGGRGETQYF
TGTGCCACCAGCAGAGATGGAGCGGGGGGCCGGGGTGAGACCCAGTACTTC
>TRBV6-1|.|TRBJ1-1|.
CASSEPTRETEAFF
TGTGCCAGCAGTGAACCGACCCGGGAAACTGAAGCTTTCTTT
>TRBV5-6|.|TRBJ2-1|TRBD2
CASSPVSGGAYEQFF
TGTGCCAGCAGCCCGGTTAGCGGGGGGGCCTATGAGCAGTTCTTC
>TRBV29-1|.|TRBJ2-5|.
CSVEDPGGSGPWATQYF
TGCAGCGTTGAAGATCCAGGTGGCTCAGGGCCCTGGGCGACCCAGTACTTC
>TRBV7-9|.|TRBJ2-7|.
CASSRLGEQYF
TGTGCCAGCAGCCGACTCGGGGAGCAGTACTTC
>TRBV6-1|.|TRBJ2-7|TRBD1
CASSALPGQGLGYEQYF
TGTGCCAGCAGTGCGCTACCGGGACAGGGACTTGGGTACGAGCAGTACTTC
>TRBV7-2|.|TRBJ2-1|.
CASSYPDSSYNEQFF
TGTGCCAGCAGCTACCCGGACAGCTCCTACAATGAGCAGTTCTTC
>TRBV7-9|.|TRBJ2-7|.
CASSSSIAPHEQYF
TGTGCCAGCAGCTCTTCTATTGCCCCCCACGAGCAGTACTTC
>TRBV7-6|.|TRBJ2-3|.
CASSPTGTTDTQYF
TGTGCCAGCAGCCCCACCGGCACCACAGATACGCAGTATTTT
>TRBV29-1|.|TRBJ1-1|TRBD1
CSVGGQEAFF
TGCAGCGTTGGGGGACAGGAAGCTTTCTTT
>TRBV4-1|few|TRBJ2-2|.
CASSQEGRVDTGELFF
TGCGCCAGCAGCCAAGAAGGCAGGGTGGACACCGGGGAGCTGTTTTTT
>TRBV7-2|.|TRBJ1-2|.
CASSLDSKSSSVETF
TGTGCCAGCAGCCTAGACTCCAAGTCTTCGAGCGTAGAGACCTTC
>TRBV7-2|.|TRBJ1-2|TRBD1
CASSLALSDRGRYGYTF
TGTGCCAGCAGCTTAGCGCTGTCGGACAGGGGACGATATGGCTACACCTTC
>TRBV7-2|.|TRBJ2-5|TRBD2
CASSLGTSAQETQYF
TGTGCCAGCAGCTTAGGGACTAGCGCACAAGAGACCCAGTACTTC
>TRBV7-2|.|TRBJ1-2|TRBD1
CASSLETGANYGYTF
TGTGCCAGCAGCTTAGAGACAGGGGCTAACTATGGCTACACCTTC
>TRBV29-1|.|TRBJ1-2|TRBD1
CSVEGRGRGYGYTF
TGCAGCGTTGAGGGCAGGGGGCGCGGCTATGGCTACACCTTC
>TRBV5-1|.|TRBJ1-6|.
CASSGGDNNSPLHF
TGCGCCAGCAGCGGGGGGGACAATAATTCACCCCTCCACTTT
>TRBV2|few|TRBJ2-7|.
CASKAAGATYEQYF
TGTGCCAGCAAGGCGGCGGGGGCGACCTACGAGCAGTACTTC
>TRBV7-9|.|TRBJ1-5|.
CASSGWGPRENQPQHF
TGTGCCAGCAGCGGATGGGGGCCGAGGGAAAATCAGCCCCAGCATTTT
>TRBV15|once|TRBJ1-3|TRBD1
CATSKDRGLGNTIYF
TGTGCCACCAGCAAAGACAGGGGCCTAGGAAACACCATATATTTT
>TRBV21-1|.|TRBJ1-1|.
CASSPKTGGFAEAFF
TGTGCCAGCAGCCCCAAAACAGGGGGGTTCGCTGAAGCTTTCTTT
>TRBV19|.|TRBJ2-1|.
CASSMGGGPYNEQFF
TGTGCCAGTAGTATGGGCGGGGGCCCCTACAATGAGCAGTTCTTC
>TRBV19|.|TRBJ2-6|.
CASSIADSGANVLTF
TGTGCCAGTAGTATCGCAGACTCTGGGGCCAACGTCCTGACTTTC
>TRBV4-1|.|TRBJ2-2|TRBD2
CASSPHAGGGNTGELFF
TGCGCCAGCAGCCCCCATGCCGGGGGGGGGAACACCGGGGAGCTGTTTTTT
>TRBV4-1|once|TRBJ2-3|.
CASSPREGRGDTQYF
TGCGCCAGCAGCCCCCGTGAGGGCCGGGGAGATACGCAGTATTTT
>TRBV19|few|TRBJ2-5|.
CASSIIGGETQYF
TGTGCCAGTAGTATAATCGGTGGAGAGACCCAGTACTTC
>TRBV7-8|few|TRBJ2-7|.
CASSLSYEQYF
TGTGCCAGCAGCTTAAGCTACGAGCAGTACTTC
>TRBV29-1|.|TRBJ1-2|.
CSVEKSYGYTF
TGCAGCGTTGAAAAATCCTATGGCTACACCTTC
>TRBV5-1|.|TRBJ1-1|.
CASSFLTGTDSAEAFF
TGCGCCAGCAGCTTCCTAACAGGGACGGATTCCGCTGAAGCTTTCTTT
>TRBV5-8|once|TRBJ1-5|.
CASSFVDGYSNQPQHF
TGTGCCAGCAGCTTCGTGGACGGATATAGCAATCAGCCCCAGCATTTT
>TRBV27|.|TRBJ2-5|.
CASSPQGWPADVETQYF
TGTGCCAGCAGTCCCCAAGGTTGGCCAGCGGACGTGGAGACCCAGTACTTC